This section outlines one T cell receptor (beta chain) sequence together with its context. Its antigen is not known. Libraries were prepared by immunoSEQ multiplex PCR; TCRdb keeps only in-frame clonotypes and omits some of them. The sample yields around 94,000 clones, about 89% seen once. The CDR3 is made up of 13 amino acids. Germline V gene data show CDR1 as MNHEY and CDR2 as SMNVEV (reference sequence). V lost 5 bases to trimming and J lost 7 bases; unmatched junction nucleotides: 4. This entry comes from a study of T cell responses to AZD1222 COVID-19 vaccine. Study-level results: At baseline, seropositivity was found in only a handful of AZD1222 recipients. Spike-specific TCR depth and breadth grew after two AZD1222 doses. There were mostly white British donors and more females than males, and clonal diversity was possibly underestimated.

The chain has TRBV27 and TRBJ2-1; 8 bases align to TRBD1. The TCR comes from an adult in good health. Sequencing was performed on peripheral blood, taken on day 0 of AZD1222 vaccination. The CDR3, as DNA: TGTGCCAGCAGTGTAAGACAGGGGAATGAGCAGTTCTTC. Its translation is CASSVRQGNEQFF.